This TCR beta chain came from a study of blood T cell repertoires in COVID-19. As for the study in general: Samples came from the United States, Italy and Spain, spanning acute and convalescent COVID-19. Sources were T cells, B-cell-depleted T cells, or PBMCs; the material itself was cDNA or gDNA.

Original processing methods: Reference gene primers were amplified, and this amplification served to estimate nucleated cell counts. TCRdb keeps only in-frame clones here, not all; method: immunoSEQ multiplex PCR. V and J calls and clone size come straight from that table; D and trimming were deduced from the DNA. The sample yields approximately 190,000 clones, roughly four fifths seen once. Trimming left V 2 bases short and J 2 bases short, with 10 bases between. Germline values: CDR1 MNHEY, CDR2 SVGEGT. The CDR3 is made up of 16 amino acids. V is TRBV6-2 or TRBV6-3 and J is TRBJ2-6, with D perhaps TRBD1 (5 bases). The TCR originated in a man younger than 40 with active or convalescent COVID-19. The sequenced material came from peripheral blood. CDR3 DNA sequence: TGTGCCAGCAGTTACCCGGACACTCCTGGGGCCAACGTCCTGACTTTC. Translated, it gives CASSYPDTPGANVLTF.